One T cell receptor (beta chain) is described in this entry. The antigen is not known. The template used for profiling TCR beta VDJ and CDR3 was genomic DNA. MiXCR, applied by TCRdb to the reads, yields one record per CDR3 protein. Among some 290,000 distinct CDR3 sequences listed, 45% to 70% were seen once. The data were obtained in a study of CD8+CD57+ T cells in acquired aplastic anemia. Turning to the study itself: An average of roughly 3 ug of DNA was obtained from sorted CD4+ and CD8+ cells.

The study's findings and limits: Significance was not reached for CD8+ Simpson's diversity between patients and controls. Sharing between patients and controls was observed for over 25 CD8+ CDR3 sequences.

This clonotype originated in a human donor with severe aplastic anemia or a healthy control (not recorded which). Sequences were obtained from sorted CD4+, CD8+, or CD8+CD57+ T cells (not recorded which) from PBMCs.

The CDR3 reads CASSGTGGEGQYF. As DNA, the CDR3 is TGTGCCAGTAGTGGGACAGGGGGAGAAGGGCAGTACTTC. The rearrangement uses TRBV19 and TRBJ2-7; TRBD1 agrees at 11 bases. Trimming at V came to 5 bases and at J to 9 bases, leaving 6 bases not matched to a gene. Germline V gene lookup returns CDR1 LNHDA and CDR2 SQIVND (reference sequence). The CDR3 consists of 13 residues.